The text below deals with one TCR beta chain. This CDR3 comprises 14 residues. With 7 bases removed from V and 2 bases from J, the gap between germline ends came to 14 bases. Germline CDR1 is MNHEY and CDR2 is SVGAGI. TCRdb recomputed calls from the RT-PCR reads with MiXCR, one row per CDR3 protein. Among about 700,000 distinct CDR3 sequences, more than 13% were seen once, and the ten largest hold 3.6%. Sequencing used memory CD4+ T cells from blood. The J gene is TRBJ1-1, the V gene TRBV6-5; a possible D gene is TRBD1 (5 bases). The source is a female donor in good health, serving as a healthy control. The CDR3 loop is CASIDVGGNTEAFF. The CDR3 DNA reads TGTGCCAGCATTGACGTGGGGGGTAACACTGAAGCTTTCTTT.